The entry below describes one T cell receptor (beta chain). MiXCR, run by TCRdb on the 5' RACE reads, gives a single entry per CDR3 protein. The table records more than 600,000 distinct CDR3 sequences, roughly 20% of them present only once. The data belong to a study of identical twins. Germline V lookup: CDR1 ENHRY, CDR2 SYGVKD. Trimming shortened V by 8 bases and J by 4 bases, and 28 bases separated the two germline ends. The CDR3 totals 18 residues. Another study also made use of these data, one on T cells expressing NK-cell markers.

The V and J genes are TRBV10-3 and TRBJ2-3, with D perhaps matching TRBD1 (5 bases). Sequencing used PBMCs. This sequence originates from a young woman in good health. The CDR3 bases are TGTGCCATCGGATACAACGAGGAATCACCCAGGGATGCAGATACGCAGTATTTT. This gives the protein CAIGYNEESPRDADTQYF.